The 32 T cell receptor beta chains below were found in one sample sequenced in a study of blood T cell repertoires in COVID-19. The method was immunoSEQ multiplex PCR; TCRdb's version includes in-frame clones alone and lacks a portion of them. In the table there are tens of thousands of clones, over 70% of which are singletons. The specimen was peripheral blood. The receptors originated from a man older than 75 with active or convalescent COVID-19.

The genes are TRBV6-2 or TRBV6-3 and TRBJ2-2, with D perhaps TRBD1 (6 bases). Deletions cut 5 bases from V and 3 bases from J, with 10 bases between. Germline CDR1 reads MNHEY; CDR2 reads SVGEGT. CDR3 length equals 14 residues. This CDR3 is CASSSTGYTGELFF. CDR3 in DNA: TGTGCCAGCAGTAGTACAGGGTACACCGGGGAGCTGTTTTTT.

The CDR3 bases are TGTGCCAGCAGTTTAAAGGGGGGACAGGGGAGAGAAAAACTGTTTTTT. It encodes CASSLKGGQGREKLFF. This sequence joins TRBV28 and TRBJ1-4; 10 positions match TRBD1. The CDR3 extends over 16 amino acids. V gave up 2 bases and J gave up 8 bases; unmatched junction bases: 8. Germline CDR1 MDHEN, CDR2 SYDVKM. The variable domain in full, completed from reference TRBV28 and TRBJ1-4, reads DVKVTQSSRYLVKRTGEKVFLECVQDMDHENMFWYRQDPGLGLRLIYFSYDVKMKEKGDIPEGYSVSREKKERFSLILESASTNQTSMYLCASSLKGGQGREKLFFGSGTQLSVL.

This chain connects TRBV10-3 to TRBJ2-7, with D possibly matching TRBD1 (6 bases). Germline CDR1 is ENHRY and CDR2 is SYGVKD. Trimming took off 6 bases at V and 3 bases at J, with 12 bases between the two ends. This CDR3 region has 13 residues. CDR3: CAIRAGEIYEQYF. The CDR3 nucleotides are TGTGCCATCAGAGCAGGGGAAATCTACGAGCAGTACTTC.

This clone was counted only a few times. The CDR3 sequence is CASSPAGAYGYTF. Written as DNA, the CDR3 is TGTGCCAGCAGCCCCGCAGGGGCGTACGGCTACACCTTC. The chain links TRBV28 to TRBJ1-2; tentative D call: TRBD1 (6 bases). The CDR3 contains 13 residues. CDR1 is MDHEN, CDR2 SYDVKM, per germline. Trimming took off 6 bases at V and 8 bases at J, with 16 bases between the two ends.

The V call is TRBV6-5, the J call TRBJ2-5; D may be TRBD1 (5 bases). CDR1 is MNHEY, CDR2 SVGAGI, per germline. V was trimmed by 0 bases and J by 2 bases, leaving 7 bases between them. This CDR3 contains 14 residues. The chain's CDR3 is CASSYSAGQETQYF. CDR3 DNA sequence: TGTGCCAGCAGTTACTCGGCAGGGCAAGAGACCCAGTACTTC.

This clone has only one observation. J is TRBJ2-7 and V is TRBV12-3 or TRBV12-4; D ambiguous. This CDR3 comprises 13 residues. Trimming removed 3 bases from V and 3 bases from J, with 9 bases in between. The CDR3 protein is CASSFGQNYEQYF. The CDR3 nucleotides read TGTGCCAGCAGTTTTGGCCAAAACTACGAGCAGTACTTC.

V gene TRBV2 combines with J gene TRBJ1-6; D not resolved. CDR3 length: 16 residues. The V end was cut by 3 bases, the J end by 7 bases, with 16 bases between. From germline, CDR1 is SNHLY and CDR2 FYNNEI. The CDR3 here is CASSEVGGDENSPLHF. The CDR3 DNA reads TGTGCCAGCAGTGAGGTTGGCGGCGACGAGAATTCACCCCTCCACTTT.

The chain combines TRBV6-5 with TRBJ1-6, with 9 positions matching TRBD1. V was pared by 7 bases and J by 5 bases, with 6 bases of the junction left unmatched. The CDR3 runs to 15 residues. Germline lookup yields CDR1 MNHEY and CDR2 SVGAGI. The CDR3 DNA reads TGTGCCAGCACTGCTGGGACAGGGCATAATTCACCCCTCCACTTT. This gives the protein CASTAGTGHNSPLHF.

V usage is TRBV10-3 and J usage is TRBJ2-7; a weak D match, TRBD2 (6 bases). The CDR3 has 13 residues. With 10 bases removed from V and 1 base from J, the gap between germline ends came to 14 bases. Looked up from germline, CDR1 is ENHRY and CDR2 is SYGVKD. CDR3 nucleotides: TGTGCCACCACAAGGAGGGAATCCTACGAGCAGTACTTC. Protein sequence: CATTRRESYEQYF.

The chain employs TRBV2 and TRBJ2-1; 9 bases line up with TRBD1. Losses at the gene ends were 4 bases for V and 5 bases for J; bases not matched to a gene: 6. Germline CDR1 and CDR2: SNHLY and FYNNEI. This CDR3 is built from 15 residues. CDR3 coding DNA: TGTGCCAGCAGTGTACAGGGGGCATTTAACAATGAGCAGTTCTTC. It yields the protein CASSVQGAFNNEQFF. Supplemented by reference TRBV2 and TRBJ2-1, the full variable domain reads EPEVTQTPSHQVTQMGQEVILRCVPISNHLYFYWYRQILGQKVEFLVSFYNNEISEKSEIFDDQFSVERPDGSNFTLKIRSTKLEDSAMYFCASSVQGAFNNEQFFGPGTRLTVL.

This rearrangement joins TRBV7-8 to TRBJ1-2; 7 nucleotides align to TRBD1. The CDR3 is 12 residues long. V dropped 2 bases and J dropped 7; count of bases not matched to a gene: 1. The germline V gene has CDR1 SGHVS and CDR2 FQNEAQ. The CDR3 DNA reads as TGTGCCAGCAGCTTACGGGACAGTGGCTACACCTTC. This encodes CASSLRDSGYTF.

The rearrangement uses TRBV5-1 and TRBJ1-2, with 9 bases aligning to TRBD1. CDR3 length equals 13 residues. CDR1 SGHRS and CDR2 YFSETQ come from the germline V gene. The V gene end was trimmed by 8 bases and the J gene end by 3 bases; junction bases not matched to a gene: 5. DNA for the CDR3: TGCGCCAGTCGCCGGGACAGGGACTATGGCTACACCTTC. Translation: CASRRDRDYGYTF.

The chain combines TRBV5-1 with TRBJ2-5, with TRBD2 matching over 13 bases. V trimming: 4 bases; J trimming: 5 bases; junction bases outside the gene matches: 14. The CDR3 length is 18 residues. CDR1 and CDR2 (germline): SGHRS, YFSETQ. The CDR3 spells CASSPGGLAGDSWETQYF. For the CDR3, the DNA is TGCGCCAGCAGCCCCGGCGGACTAGCGGGGGACAGCTGGGAGACCCAGTACTTC.

This chain connects TRBV3-1 (or the pseudogene TRBV3-2) to TRBJ2-3, with TRBD2 matching over 14 bases. The trim removed 0 bases at V and 3 bases at J, leaving 5 bases unmatched. CDR1 LGHDT and CDR2 YNNKEL come from the germline V gene (reference sequence). This CDR3 has 18 residues. This chain's CDR3 is CASSQDRLAGGVTDTQYF. The CDR3 nucleotides read TGTGCCAGCAGCCAAGATCGACTAGCGGGGGGGGTAACAGATACGCAGTATTTT.

The gene calls are TRBV15 and TRBJ2-1; D may be TRBD1 (5 bases). V dropped 0 bases and J dropped 2 bases, with 14 bases sitting between them. Germline CDR1 LNHNV, CDR2 YYDKDF (reference sequence). The CDR3 is 17 amino acids. This CDR3 reads CATSRDVAQGTYNEQFF. In nucleotides, the CDR3 is TGTGCCACCAGCAGAGACGTGGCCCAGGGTACCTACAATGAGCAGTTCTTC.

The chain joins TRBV6-5 to TRBJ2-7; 9 bases align to TRBD1. V dropped 6 bases and J dropped 6; count of bases not matched to a gene: 9. Germline CDR1 is MNHEY and CDR2 is SVGAGI. The CDR3 length is 14 residues. In DNA, the CDR3 is TGTGCCAGCAGAACCGGGACAGGGATCGGCGAGCAGTACTTC. Amino acid sequence: CASRTGTGIGEQYF.

The J gene is TRBJ2-7, the V gene TRBV6-2 or TRBV6-3; D gene unclear. The germline CDR1 and CDR2 sequences are MNHEY and SVGEGT. The CDR3 covers 19 residues. V lost 0 bases, J lost 9 bases, and 30 bases lay in between. DNA of the CDR3: TGTGCCAGCAGTTACTCGGAGTTTCAAATCCCTGGGTCAAGATATTTGCAGTACTTC. Encoded protein: CASSYSEFQIPGSRYLQYF.

This chain connects TRBV14 to TRBJ2-3; tentative D call: TRBD2 (7 bases). This CDR3 has 16 residues. V shed 2 bases and J shed 7 bases, with 19 bases lying between them. Germline loops: CDR1 SGHDN, CDR2 FVKESK. CDR3 DNA: TGTGCCAGCAGCCAAACGGCGGGGGCCGGAGTTAATACGCAGTATTTT. Translating it yields CASSQTAGAGVNTQYF.

V is TRBV28 and J is TRBJ1-1; TRBD1 agrees at 8 bases. Germline trimming cut 5 bases from V and 1 base from J; bases unmatched to any gene: 6. Looked up from germline, CDR1 is MDHEN and CDR2 is SYDVKM. The CDR3 consists of 15 residues. This CDR3 reads CASSPTGGWNTEAFF. The DNA for the CDR3 is TGTGCCAGCAGTCCTACAGGGGGTTGGAACACTGAAGCTTTCTTT.

The chain links TRBV5-4 to TRBJ2-5; TRBD2 matches at 16 bases. Trimming took 4 bases from V and 5 from J; bases not matched to a gene: 5. Per the germline V gene, CDR1 is SGHNT and CDR2 is YYREEE (reference sequence). CDR3 length: 16 residues. This CDR3 is CASSPPGLAGGETQYF. The CDR3 DNA is TGTGCCAGCAGCCCCCCGGGACTAGCGGGAGGGGAGACCCAGTACTTC.

V is TRBV6-5 and J is TRBJ2-7; 7 bases match TRBD2. This CDR3 spans 14 amino acids. CDR1 and CDR2 (germline): MNHEY, SVGAGI. Trimming at V came to 4 bases and at J to 1 base, leaving 4 bases not matched to a gene. DNA of the CDR3: TGTGCCAGCAGTTTGGGACTACCATCCTACGAGCAGTACTTC. It yields the protein CASSLGLPSYEQYF.

This clone was found a few times. The chain combines TRBV5-1 with TRBJ2-5; 11 nucleotides align to TRBD1. The CDR3 consists of 16 residues. V shed 3 bases, J shed 0 bases, and the junction held 4 bases outside the gene matches. Germline CDR1 is SGHRS and CDR2 is YFSETQ. Here the CDR3 DNA reads TGCGCCAGCAGCTCCGGGACAGGGGGGTACCAAGAGACCCAGTACTTC. Protein sequence: CASSSGTGGYQETQYF. Full variable domain (outside the CDR3, taken from reference TRBV5-1 and TRBJ2-5): KAGVTQTPRYLIKTRGQQVTLSCSPISGHRSVSWYQQTPGQGLQFLFEYFSETQRNKGNFPGRFSGRQFSNSRSEMNVSTLELGDSALYLCASSSGTGGYQETQYFGPGTRLLVL.

The chain uses TRBV29-1 and TRBJ1-1; weak D call: TRBD1 (5 bases). Between the trimmed V and J ends, which lost 6 bases and 6 bases, there was a span of 17 bases. This CDR3 comprises 13 residues. The germline CDR1 and CDR2 sequences are SQVTM and ANQGSEA. CDR3 in amino acids: CSVGRGGPPEAFF. The CDR3 DNA is TGCAGCGTGGGGAGGGGAGGGCCCCCTGAAGCTTTCTTT.

Only a few counts were recorded for this clone. The chain is built from TRBV28 and TRBJ1-2; D call uncertain. CDR1 MDHEN and CDR2 SYDVKM come from the germline V gene. Trimming shortened V by 8 bases and J by 2 bases, and 6 bases separated the two germline ends. CDR3 size: 11 residues. CDR3 coding DNA: TGTGCCAGCGTCGGGAACTATGGCTACACCTTC. Residues: CASVGNYGYTF.

V is TRBV15 and J is TRBJ2-3, with 7 bases that match TRBD2. The CDR3 consists of 14 residues. Looked up from germline, CDR1 is LNHNV and CDR2 is YYDKDF (reference sequence). V was pared by 0 bases and J by 10 bases, with 7 bases of the junction left unmatched. The CDR3: CATSRDRASGAQYF. The CDR3 nucleotides are TGTGCCACCAGCAGAGATAGGGCTAGCGGTGCGCAGTATTTT.

J is TRBJ2-7 and V is TRBV5-1, with TRBD2 identical over 10 bases. This CDR3 has 16 residues. The trim removed 4 bases at V and 2 bases at J, leaving 9 bases unmatched. Per germline, CDR1 SGHRS and CDR2 YFSETQ. CDR3 bases: TGCGCCAGCAGCGCTGAAGCGGGGGGGAGGACCTACGAGCAGTACTTC. Protein product: CASSAEAGGRTYEQYF.

This clone turned up a few times. This rearrangement joins TRBV5-5 to TRBJ1-1, with 8 bases matching TRBD1. This CDR3 has 15 amino acids. Germline CDR1 SGHKS, CDR2 YYEKEE (reference sequence). V was clipped by 4 bases and J by 5 bases; unmatched bases: 10. The CDR3 here is CASSPGQGLRTEAFF. In DNA, the CDR3 is TGTGCCAGCAGCCCTGGACAGGGTCTGAGGACTGAAGCTTTCTTT.

V and J are TRBV2 and TRBJ1-2, with 8 bases identical to TRBD1. CDR1 is SNHLY, CDR2 FYNNEI, per germline. The CDR3 has 14 amino acids. The V and J ends lost 8 bases and 6 bases, in that order; junction bases with no gene match: 11. The CDR3 is CASVPDRGGDGYTF. In DNA form, the CDR3 reads TGTGCCAGCGTCCCCGACAGGGGAGGCGATGGCTACACCTTC.

The chain uses TRBV19 and TRBJ1-5, with TRBD1 identical over 8 bases. The germline gives CDR1 LNHDA, CDR2 SQIVND (reference sequence). V trimming: 2 bases; J trimming: 7 bases; junction bases outside the gene matches: 7. The CDR3 has 15 amino acids. Written as DNA, the CDR3 is TGTGCCAGTAGTATACAGTCAGGGGGCGGACAGCCCCAGCATTTT. It encodes CASSIQSGGGQPQHF.

This clone was seen a single time. Other DNA sequences in the sample encode the same CDR3. The rearrangement joins TRBV5-1 to TRBJ2-1, with TRBD2 matching 9 bases. CDR3 length: 15 residues. V gave up 0 bases and J gave up 3 bases; unmatched junction bases: 1. Germline CDR1 and CDR2: SGHRS and YFSETQ. The CDR3 nucleotides read TGCGCCAGCAGCTTGGAACTAGCGGGCTACAATGAGCAGTTCTTC. The encoded protein is CASSLELAGYNEQFF.

The chain links TRBV6-1 to TRBJ1-6; 9 positions agree with TRBD1. Germline lookup yields CDR1 MNHNS and CDR2 SASEGT. The CDR3 is 16 amino acids. With 1 base clipped from V and 7 bases from J, the junction kept 5 bases outside the gene matches. CDR3 sequence reads: CASSEVLGQGNSPLHF. DNA for the CDR3: TGTGCCAGCAGTGAAGTCCTGGGACAGGGCAATTCACCCCTCCACTTT.

The rearrangement links TRBV24-1 to TRBJ2-1; D is unresolved. The CDR3 has 13 amino acids. In germline, CDR1 is KGHDR, CDR2 SFDVKD. The ends were cut back, 5 bases at V and 7 bases at J, with 11 bases in the middle. The CDR3 coding sequence is TGTGCCACCAGTGGCGGCCCGCCGAATGAGCAGTTCTTC. It translates to CATSGGPPNEQFF.